Below, one T cell receptor beta chain is given with its context. This sample was included in a study of T cell responses to AZD1222 COVID-19 vaccine. Assay: immunoSEQ multiplex PCR; the TCRdb copy retains only in-frame clones and omits some. The sample yields 130,000 to 150,000 clones, about nine tenths seen once. The V segment lost 4 bases and the J segment 2 bases; nucleotides outside the gene matches: 9. Germline V gives CDR1 SGHVS, CDR2 FQNEAQ. This CDR3 region has 18 residues. The gene calls are TRBV7-8 and TRBJ2-4; TRBD2 aligns across 12 bases. This clonotype was sampled from an adult in good health. The material was peripheral blood, obtained on day 0 of AZD1222 vaccination. CDR3 sequence: CASSSSRLAGVTKNIQYF. Here the CDR3 DNA reads TGTGCCAGCAGCTCCTCCCGACTAGCGGGGGTGACCAAAAACATTCAGTACTTC.